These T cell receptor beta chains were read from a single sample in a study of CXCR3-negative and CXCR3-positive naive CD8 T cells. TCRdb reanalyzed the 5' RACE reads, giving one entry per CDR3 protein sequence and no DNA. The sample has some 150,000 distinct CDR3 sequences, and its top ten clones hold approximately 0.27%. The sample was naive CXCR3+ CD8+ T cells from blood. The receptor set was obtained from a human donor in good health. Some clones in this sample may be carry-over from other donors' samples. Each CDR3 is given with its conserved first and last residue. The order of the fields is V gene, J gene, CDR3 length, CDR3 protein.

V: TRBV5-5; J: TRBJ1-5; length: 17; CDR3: CASSLAVIPGEDQPQHF
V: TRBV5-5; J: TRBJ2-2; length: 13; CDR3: CASSRGTAGELFF
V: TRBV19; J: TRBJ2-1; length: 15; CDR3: CASSIVARPYNEQFF
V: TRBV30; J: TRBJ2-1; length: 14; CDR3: CAWSVLAGGNEQFF
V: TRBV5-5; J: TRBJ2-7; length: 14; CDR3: CASSLWGERDEQYF
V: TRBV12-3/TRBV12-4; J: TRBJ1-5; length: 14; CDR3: CASSFRGWGQPQHF
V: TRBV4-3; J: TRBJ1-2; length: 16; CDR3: CASSQAGGTGNYGYTF
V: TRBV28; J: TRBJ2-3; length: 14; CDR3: CASSLRGYTDTQYF
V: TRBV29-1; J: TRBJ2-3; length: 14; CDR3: CSVEEGQGWDTQYF
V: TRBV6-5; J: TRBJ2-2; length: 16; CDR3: CASSYSSGGRTGELFF
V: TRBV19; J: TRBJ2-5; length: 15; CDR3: CASSIGDGGAETQYF
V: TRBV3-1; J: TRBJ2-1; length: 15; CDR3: CASSHPTGVYNEQFF
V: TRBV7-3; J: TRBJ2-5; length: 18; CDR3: CASSFLGTSGREAETQYF
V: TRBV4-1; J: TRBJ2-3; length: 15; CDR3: CASSQGGGATDTQYF
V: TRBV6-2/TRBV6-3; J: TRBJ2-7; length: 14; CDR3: CASREAGAAYEQYF
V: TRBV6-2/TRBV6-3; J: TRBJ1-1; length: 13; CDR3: CASSLDPLTEAFF
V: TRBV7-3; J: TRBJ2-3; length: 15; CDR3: CASSSWTSGTDTQYF
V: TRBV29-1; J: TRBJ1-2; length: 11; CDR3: CSEQTGGGYTF